This TCR beta chain was sequenced for a study of T-cell memory formation after mild COVID-19. General study points: Day 15 to 85 contracting clones showed balanced CD4/CD8; later expanders leaned CD4+. Several responding clones turned up in pre-infection memory, indicating that cross-reactive memory may have taken part. CD4+ contracting clones were mainly CM and EM; CD8+ ones, EMRA.

CDR3 length: 15 amino acids. Trimming took 3 bases from V and 6 from J; bases not matched to a gene: 4. Germline V CDR1 and CDR2: LGHNA, YSLEER. This clonotype was observed a handful of times. Its antigen is not known. Sample barcodes and UMIs were carried by the TCR alpha and TCR beta cDNA libraries that 5'RACE generated with constant-segment primers. TCRdb processed the 5' RACE reads anew with MiXCR; each CDR3 protein has one entry. Seen here are 150,000 to 200,000 distinct CDR3 sequences, more than 9% observed once, and the top ten hold 3% to 4%. This receptor was obtained from a man aged 18 to 30 who had mild COVID-19 (a few samples of this study predate the infection). Cell type and time point are not known. This sequence joins TRBV4-3 and TRBJ1-4; 10 nucleotides agree with TRBD1. Sequences were obtained from PBMCs or a T cell subset sorted from them (not recorded which). DNA for the CDR3: TGCGCCAGCAGCCACCGCGGGACAGGGGATGAAAAACTGTTTTTT. Translating it yields CASSHRGTGDEKLFF.